This entry describes one T cell receptor beta chain. The CDR3 length is 13 residues. Germline CDR1 is SGHRS and CDR2 is YFSETQ. The V gene lost 7 bases and the J gene lost 1 base, with 11 bases spanning the gap. The data originate from a study of T cell responses to AZD1222 COVID-19 vaccine. The data were produced by immunoSEQ multiplex PCR, yet TCRdb's version contains in-frame clones alone and is incomplete. Of 97,000 or so clones detected, 84% appear once; the ten largest clones hold 17%. The receptor was isolated from an adult in good health. The chain couples TRBV5-1 to TRBJ1-1, with D possibly TRBD1 on 5 matching bases. Material: peripheral blood, obtained on day 0 of AZD1222 vaccination. The CDR3 region has the DNA TGCGCCAGCCAGACAGTCCCGAACACTGAAGCTTTCTTT. Amino acid sequence: CASQTVPNTEAFF.